This T cell receptor beta chain was sequenced for a study of identical twins. V trimming: 0 bases; J trimming: 4 bases; junction bases outside the gene matches: 6. CDR3 size: 17 residues. Per the germline V gene, CDR1 is LGHNA and CDR2 is YNFKEQ. Study-wide results and caveats: Low generation probability was overrepresented in out-of-frame alpha sequences shared by twins.

Using its own MiXCR run on the 5' RACE reads, TCRdb lists one record per CDR3 protein. The repertoire holds fewer than 800,000 distinct CDR3 sequences, with about 7% as singletons. As to this clonotype: The antigen is undetermined.

These sequences were also reported in another study, on yellow fever vaccine responses in identical twins.

The V gene is TRBV4-2, the J gene TRBJ2-1, with 10 nucleotides matching TRBD1. The sequencing sample was made of PBMCs. The TCR originated in a young woman in good health. The CDR3 DNA reads as TGTGCCAGCAGCCAAGAAGACTGGACAGGGGGTTACAATGAGCAGTTCTTC. Translating it yields CASSQEDWTGGYNEQFF.